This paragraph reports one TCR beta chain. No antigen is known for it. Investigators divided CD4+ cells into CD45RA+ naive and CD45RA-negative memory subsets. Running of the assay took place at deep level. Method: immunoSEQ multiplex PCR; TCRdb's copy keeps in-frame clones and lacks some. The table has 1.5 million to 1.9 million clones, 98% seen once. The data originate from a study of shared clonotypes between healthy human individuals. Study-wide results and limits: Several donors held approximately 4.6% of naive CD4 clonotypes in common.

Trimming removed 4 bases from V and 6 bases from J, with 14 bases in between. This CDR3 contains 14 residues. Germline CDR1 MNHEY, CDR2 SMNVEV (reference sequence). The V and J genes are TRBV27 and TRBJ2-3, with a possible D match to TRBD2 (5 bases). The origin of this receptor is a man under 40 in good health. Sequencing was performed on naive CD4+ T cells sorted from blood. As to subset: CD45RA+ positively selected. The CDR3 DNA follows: TGTGCCAGCAGTTCCGCAGGACTCCCGGATACGCAGTATTTT. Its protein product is CASSSAGLPDTQYF.